This T cell receptor (beta chain) was recovered during a study of OX40 agonist ivuxolimab in advanced cancers. For the study in its entirety: Ivuxolimab was a fully human IgG2 agonistic monoclonal antibody targeting the costimulatory receptor OX40 (CD134). Intravenous ivuxolimab was administered to patients every 2 weeks at six dose levels: 0.01, 0.1, 0.3, 1.5, 3 and 10 mg/kg. Of the roughly 51 dose-escalation patients, hepatocellular carcinoma was present in some 19, melanoma in around 15, renal cell carcinoma in 9 and head and neck cancer in 9. In the dose-escalation cohort, more than 75% of patients were male, and the mean age was approximately 60 years, with a range of 23 to 79. Patients were allowed to have had prior anti-PD-1, anti-PD-L1 or anti-CTLA-4 therapy, and roughly 40% of the dose-escalation patients had previously received checkpoint inhibitors. Partial responses occurred in three dose-escalation patients, of whom one had hepatocellular carcinoma and two had cutaneous melanoma. Peripheral TCRbeta sequencing aimed to test whether ivuxolimab altered TCR sequence diversity and caused clonal T-cell expansion. The paper covers the monotherapy dose-escalation part of the phase I ivuxolimab trial, which included N of about 50 patients.

For sequencing of the TCRbeta CDR3 region, genomic DNA was extracted from the sorted cells. TCRbeta CDR3 regions were sequenced using the immunoSEQ Assay. Sourced from immuneACCESS, this table was stored by TCRdb with only in-frame sequences that have V and J called. A share of the clones is absent; for the studies checked, an unresolved V gene accounts for under half, and the remainder has no known explanation. Recorded for this sample are some 57,000 clones; approximately 89% of them occurred a single time. Clones ranked in the top ten supply 0.9% to 1.2% of the sample. CDR1 and CDR2 are drawn from the germline V gene: SGHTA, FQGNSA. Germline trimming: 1 base from V, 4 bases from J; junction bases outside gene matches: 8. The CDR3 runs 16 amino acids, cysteine and phenylalanine included. Left in the record is the CDR3 DNA by itself, 48 bases read in frame from the first base. Patients with autoimmune disease history or receiving systemic immunosuppression were excluded from the trial. Peripheral blood for TCR sequencing was collected from all dose cohorts at baseline, on cycle 4 day 1, and on cycle 7 day 1. Samples were obtained from an open-label, multicenter, first-in-human phase I dose-escalation trial of ivuxolimab. Adults with locally advanced or metastatic melanoma, renal cell carcinoma, hepatocellular carcinoma or head and neck squamous cell carcinoma were enrolled in the trial. Before TCR sequencing, CD4+ and CD8+ T cells were separately sorted from peripheral blood.

A word on this clone: Its target antigen remains unknown. Base qualities are not at hand, and no much larger clone is one base apart.

What the work shows at the level of the full study, not this receptor alone: At doses of 0.1 to 3.0 mg/kg, clonal expansion of both CD4+ and CD8+ T cells in blood was seen between baseline and week 6. Low levels of normalized T-cell clonal expansion were also shown by some nonresponding patients. In the 0.1-3.0 mg/kg groups, partial responders were among the patients with the lowest normalized peripheral clonal expansion, particularly in CD8+ T cells. The antigen specificity of the clonally expanded peripheral T cells was not determined. After ivuxolimab, more expanded clones were found on average in CD8+ T cells than in CD4+ T cells.

The rearranged segments are TRBV7-2 and TRBJ1-2; the junction holds 8 bases that match TRBD1. This sequence originates from an adult with an advanced solid tumor such as melanoma, head and neck, liver or kidney cancer. Sample: CD4+ or CD8+ T cells sorted from blood, taken in a trial of the OX40 agonist ivuxolimab. In nucleotide form, the sequence is TGTGCCAGCAGCTTAGTTTCGGACAGGGTGGGCTATGGCTACACCTTC. This yields the protein CASSLVSDRVGYGYTF.